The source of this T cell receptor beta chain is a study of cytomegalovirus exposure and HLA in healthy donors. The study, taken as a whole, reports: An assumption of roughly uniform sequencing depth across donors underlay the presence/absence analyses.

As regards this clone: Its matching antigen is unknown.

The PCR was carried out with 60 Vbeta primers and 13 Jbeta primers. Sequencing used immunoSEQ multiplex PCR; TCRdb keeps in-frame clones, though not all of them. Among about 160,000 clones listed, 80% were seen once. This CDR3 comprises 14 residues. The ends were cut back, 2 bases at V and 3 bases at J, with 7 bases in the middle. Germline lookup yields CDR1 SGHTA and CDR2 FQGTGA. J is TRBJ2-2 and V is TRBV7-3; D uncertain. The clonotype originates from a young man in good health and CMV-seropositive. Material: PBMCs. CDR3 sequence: CASSLGVDTGELFF. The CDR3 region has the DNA TGTGCCAGCAGCTTAGGAGTGGACACCGGGGAGCTGTTTTTT.